This T cell receptor beta chain was identified during a study of graft-versus-host responses after intestinal transplantation. TCRdb's copy holds only in-frame clones and misses some; the assay was immunoSEQ multiplex PCR. The sample consists of 40,000 to 55,000 clones, 91% of them appearing once. The CDR3 sequence is 14 residues long. Per the germline V gene, CDR1 is MNHEY and CDR2 is SMNVEV (reference sequence). Turning to this clone: The junction shows a germline mismatch at one end, possibly a read error.

This clonotype was sampled from a human patient who received an intestinal transplant, so some T cells may come from the graft donor. Sample: PBMCs, taken 524 days after transplant. The genes are TRBV27 and TRBJ2-7; TRBD1 agrees at 10 bases. The CDR3 DNA is TGTGCCAGCAGTTTCGGGACAGGGGAGTGGGGCATTAGTTTC. Residues: CASSFGTGEWGISF.